This T cell receptor beta chain was obtained from a study of blood T cells in healthy people across ages. Findings of the study overall: Measured against age, TCR beta diversity per million T cells decreased in a roughly linear manner.

It was with a sample-barcoded 5' primer and a J-beta primer mix that a second PCR of roughly 6 to 12 cycles was run. TCRdb re-analysed the 5' RACE reads in MiXCR, keeping a single row per CDR3 protein. Of over 1,500,000 distinct CDR3 sequences in the sample, about 39% were seen once. The sample holds a few counts of this clonotype. Antigen specificity is unknown. The CDR3 loop spans 18 amino acids. Trimming cost V 2 bases and J 2 bases, with 20 bases left between them. Sequencing input: blood. The receptor was derived from a human donor in good health. This chain uses TRBV12-3 or TRBV12-4 with TRBJ2-3; D is uncertain. CDR3 coding DNA: TGTGCCAGCAGTTTATACCCCATCCCTATCCTTTACACAGATACGCAGTATTTT. Its protein product is CASSLYPIPILYTDTQYF.